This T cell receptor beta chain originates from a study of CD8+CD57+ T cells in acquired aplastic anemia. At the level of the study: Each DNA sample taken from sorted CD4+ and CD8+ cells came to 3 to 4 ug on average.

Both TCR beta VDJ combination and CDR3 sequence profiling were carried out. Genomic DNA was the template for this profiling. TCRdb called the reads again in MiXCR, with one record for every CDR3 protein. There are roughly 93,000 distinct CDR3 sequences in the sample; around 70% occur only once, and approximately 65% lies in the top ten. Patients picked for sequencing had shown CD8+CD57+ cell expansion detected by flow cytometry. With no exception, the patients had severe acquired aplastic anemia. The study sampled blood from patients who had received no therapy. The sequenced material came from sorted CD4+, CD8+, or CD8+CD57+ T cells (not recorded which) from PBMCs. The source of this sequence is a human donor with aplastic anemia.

DNA of the CDR3: TGCAGCGTTGCCGGGACAGGGGGAGAGACCCAGTACTTC. This translates into CSVAGTGGETQYF. The chain is built from TRBV29-1 and TRBJ2-5; 11 bases agree with TRBD1. The CDR3 has 13 residues. CDR1 and CDR2 from the germline V gene are SQVTM and ANQGSEA. The J segment lost 4 bases and the V segment lost 4 bases, leaving 2 bases of the junction unmatched. The variable domain in full, with the rest retrieved from reference TRBV29-1 and TRBJ2-5, is SAVISQKPSRDICQRGTSLTIQCQVDSQVTMMFWYRQQPGQSLTLIATANQGSEATYESGFVIDKFPISRPNLTFSTLTVSNMSPEDSSIYLCSVAGTGGETQYFGPGTRLLVL.